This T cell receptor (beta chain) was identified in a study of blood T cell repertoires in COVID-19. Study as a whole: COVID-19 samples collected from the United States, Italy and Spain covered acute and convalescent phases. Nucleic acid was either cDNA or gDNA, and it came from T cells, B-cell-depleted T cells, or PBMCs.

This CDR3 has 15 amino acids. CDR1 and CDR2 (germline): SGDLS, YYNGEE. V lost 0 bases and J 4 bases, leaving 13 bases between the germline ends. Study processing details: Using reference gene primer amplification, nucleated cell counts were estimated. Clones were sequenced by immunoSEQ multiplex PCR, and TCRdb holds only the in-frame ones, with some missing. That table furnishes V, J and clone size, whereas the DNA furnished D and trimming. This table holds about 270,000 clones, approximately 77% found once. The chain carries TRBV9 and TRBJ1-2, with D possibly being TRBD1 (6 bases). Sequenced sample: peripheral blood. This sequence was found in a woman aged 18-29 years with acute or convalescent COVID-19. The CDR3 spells CASSVEDRNLYGYTF. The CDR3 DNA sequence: TGTGCCAGCAGCGTAGAGGACAGAAACCTCTATGGCTACACCTTC.